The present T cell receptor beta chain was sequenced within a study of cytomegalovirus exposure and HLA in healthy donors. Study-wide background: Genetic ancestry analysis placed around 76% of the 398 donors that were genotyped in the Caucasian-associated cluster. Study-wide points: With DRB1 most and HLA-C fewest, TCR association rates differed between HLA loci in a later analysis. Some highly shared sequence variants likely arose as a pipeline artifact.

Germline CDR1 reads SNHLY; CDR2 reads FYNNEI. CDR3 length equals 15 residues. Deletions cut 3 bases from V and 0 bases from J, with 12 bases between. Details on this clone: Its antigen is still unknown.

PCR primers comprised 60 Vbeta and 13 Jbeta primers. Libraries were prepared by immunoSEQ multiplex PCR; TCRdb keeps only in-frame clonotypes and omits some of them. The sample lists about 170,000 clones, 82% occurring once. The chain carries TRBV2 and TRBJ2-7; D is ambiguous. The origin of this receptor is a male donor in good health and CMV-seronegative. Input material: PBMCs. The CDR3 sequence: CASSDRLRSSYEQYF. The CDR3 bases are TGTGCCAGCAGTGATCGGTTAAGGAGCTCCTACGAGCAGTACTTC.